These T cell receptor beta chains were read from a single sample in a study of T cells in Graves' hyperthyroidism and ophthalmopathy. TCRdb reprocessed the multiplex PCR reads with MiXCR, giving one entry per CDR3 protein. The table includes around 570,000 distinct CDR3 sequences, 20% detected once. Source material: blood. Receptor source: a man in his forties with Graves' ophthalmopathy. The CDR3 runs from the conserved cysteine through the conserved F or W. A D gene is named only where the DNA matches it firmly.

d_gene: NA; j_gene: TRBJ2-7; v_gene: TRBV20-1; CDR3aa: CSASGGPYYEQYF
d_gene: NA; j_gene: TRBJ2-4; v_gene: TRBV7-2; CDR3aa: CASGLYDAIGENIQYF
d_gene: TRBD2; j_gene: TRBJ2-1; v_gene: TRBV9; CDR3aa: CASSLWREGTDEQFF
d_gene: NA; j_gene: TRBJ2-6; v_gene: TRBV6-1; CDR3aa: CASSEHLLRSGANVLTF
d_gene: NA; j_gene: TRBJ1-2; v_gene: TRBV4-1; CDR3aa: CASSQDGWGATNYGYTF
d_gene: NA; j_gene: TRBJ2-1; v_gene: TRBV5-8; CDR3aa: CASSLWMRMNNEQFF
d_gene: NA; j_gene: TRBJ1-2; v_gene: TRBV9; CDR3aa: CASSVSLGDGYTF
d_gene: NA; j_gene: TRBJ2-5; v_gene: TRBV18; CDR3aa: CASSPPGMPETQYF
d_gene: NA; j_gene: TRBJ1-6; v_gene: TRBV20-1; CDR3aa: CSARDSDGRSNSPLHF
d_gene: TRBD1; j_gene: TRBJ1-3; v_gene: TRBV6-2/TRBV6-3; CDR3aa: CASSRRDRQGPGNTIYF
d_gene: NA; j_gene: TRBJ2-7; v_gene: TRBV12-3/TRBV12-4; CDR3aa: CASSFSMSATGTYEQYF
d_gene: TRBD1; j_gene: TRBJ2-7; v_gene: TRBV5-1; CDR3aa: CASSRQGDYEQYF
d_gene: TRBD2; j_gene: TRBJ2-1; v_gene: TRBV11-3; CDR3aa: CASSQLAGFDEQFF
d_gene: NA; j_gene: TRBJ1-4; v_gene: TRBV28; CDR3aa: CASSFQAGEKLFF
d_gene: NA; j_gene: TRBJ1-4; v_gene: TRBV19; CDR3aa: CASGAGGYNEKLFF
d_gene: TRBD2; j_gene: TRBJ2-1; v_gene: TRBV9; CDR3aa: CASSVSALAGGEQFF